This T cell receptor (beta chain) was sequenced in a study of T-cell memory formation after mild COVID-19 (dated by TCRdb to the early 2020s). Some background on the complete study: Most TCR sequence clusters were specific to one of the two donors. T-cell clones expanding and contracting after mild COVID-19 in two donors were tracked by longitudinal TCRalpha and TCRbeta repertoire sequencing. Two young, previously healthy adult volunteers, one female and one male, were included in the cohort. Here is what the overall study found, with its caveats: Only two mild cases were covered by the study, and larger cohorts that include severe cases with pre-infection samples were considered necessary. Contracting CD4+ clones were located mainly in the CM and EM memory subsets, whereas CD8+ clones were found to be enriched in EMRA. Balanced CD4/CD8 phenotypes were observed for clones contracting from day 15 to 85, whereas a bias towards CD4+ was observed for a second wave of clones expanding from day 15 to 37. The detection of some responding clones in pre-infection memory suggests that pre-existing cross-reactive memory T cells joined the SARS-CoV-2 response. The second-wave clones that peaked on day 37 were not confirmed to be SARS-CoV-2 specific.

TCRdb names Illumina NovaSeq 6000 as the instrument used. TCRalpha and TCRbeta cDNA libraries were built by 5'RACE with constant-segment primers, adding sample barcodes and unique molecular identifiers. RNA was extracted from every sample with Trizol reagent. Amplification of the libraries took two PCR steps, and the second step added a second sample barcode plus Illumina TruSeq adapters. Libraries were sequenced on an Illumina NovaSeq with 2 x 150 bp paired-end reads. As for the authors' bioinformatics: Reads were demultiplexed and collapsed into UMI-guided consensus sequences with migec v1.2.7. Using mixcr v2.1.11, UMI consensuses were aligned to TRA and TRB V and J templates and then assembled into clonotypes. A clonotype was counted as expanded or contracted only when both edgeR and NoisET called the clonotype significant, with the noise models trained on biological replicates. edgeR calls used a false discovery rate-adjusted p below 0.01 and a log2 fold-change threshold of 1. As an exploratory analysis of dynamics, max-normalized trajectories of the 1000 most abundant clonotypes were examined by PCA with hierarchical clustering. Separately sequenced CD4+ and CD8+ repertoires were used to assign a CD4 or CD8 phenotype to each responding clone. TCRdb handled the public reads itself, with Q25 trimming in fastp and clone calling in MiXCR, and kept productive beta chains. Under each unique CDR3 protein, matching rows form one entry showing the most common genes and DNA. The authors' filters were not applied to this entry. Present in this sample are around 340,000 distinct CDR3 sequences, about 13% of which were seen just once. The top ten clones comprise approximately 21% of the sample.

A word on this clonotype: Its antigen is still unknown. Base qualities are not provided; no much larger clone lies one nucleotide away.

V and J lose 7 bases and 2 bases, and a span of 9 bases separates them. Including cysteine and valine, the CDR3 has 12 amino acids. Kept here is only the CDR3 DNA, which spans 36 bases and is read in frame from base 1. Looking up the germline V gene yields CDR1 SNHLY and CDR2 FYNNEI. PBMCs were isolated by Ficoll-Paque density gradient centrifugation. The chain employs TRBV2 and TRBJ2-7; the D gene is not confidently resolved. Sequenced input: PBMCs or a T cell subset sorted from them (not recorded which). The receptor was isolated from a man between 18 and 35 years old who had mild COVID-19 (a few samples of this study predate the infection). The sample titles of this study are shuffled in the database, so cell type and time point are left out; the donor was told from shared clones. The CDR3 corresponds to CASIGSPYEQYV. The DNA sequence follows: TGTGCCAGCATTGGCAGCCCCTACGAGCAGTACGTC.